This T cell receptor (beta chain) comes out of a study of T cell responses to AZD1222 COVID-19 vaccine. Study overall: Second-dose timings of about 4 or about 12 weeks were pooled.

TCRdb's table, derived via immunoSEQ multiplex PCR, lists solely in-frame clones and lacks some. In the table there are some 140,000 clones, around 90% of which are singletons. The V end lost 4 bases, the J end lost 3 bases, and 9 bases lay between the germline ends. The germline V gene encodes CDR1 MGHRA and CDR2 YSYEKL. The CDR3 has 13 amino acids. The sequences come from peripheral blood, collected on day 0 of AZD1222 vaccination. The TCR sequence derives from an adult in good health. The rearrangement links TRBV4-1 to TRBJ1-1; D uncertain. The CDR3 here is CASSRLPYTEAFF. As DNA, the CDR3 is TGCGCCAGCAGCCGGCTGCCATACACTGAAGCTTTCTTT.